This T cell receptor beta chain was obtained from a study of shared clonotypes between healthy human individuals (dated by TCRdb to 2018 to 2021). Concerning the study at large: A couple of women and three men aged 18 to 49 years were included in the cohort. For each donor, CD4 naive and CD4 memory were each run on three plates, CD8 naive on two plates, and CD8 memory on one plate. To estimate repertoire size and how much clonotype sharing occurs between individuals, the study deeply sequenced the blood TCR repertoires of 5 or 6 healthy adults. To increase sequencing depth and limit assay-specific biases, different laboratories used diverse techniques to prepare libraries and sequence TCR repertoires. Between about 0.8 and 9.5 billion PBMCs per donor were obtained by leukapheresis.

For the CD8 naive samples, CD45RO-negative cells were positively selected for CCR7, yielding a CD45RA+CCR7+ population from which TemRA cells were excluded. Donors were healthy HIV-negative adults with no recently reported acute infections or vaccinations. Only Caucasian adults living in Nashville, Tennessee, USA were represented among the donors. Blood was collected by leukapheresis, and PBMCs were isolated by Ficoll-Histopaque density gradient centrifugation and then cryopreserved in liquid nitrogen vapor phase. Purity and quantity of every magnetically sorted T cell population were checked by analytical flow cytometry. From each sorted fraction, genomic DNA was isolated and quantified by UV absorbance on a Nanodrop 2000c. Notes on this clone: The antigen it binds to is not known. No base quality values were provided; no much bigger clone lies one nucleotide off.

Using the deep immunoSEQ assay, TCR CDR3 regions were amplified from genomic DNA by multiplex PCR. Extracted genomic DNA from each cell subset was spread evenly across all wells of several immunoSEQ 96-well plates, with each plate serving as a replicate. For sorted subsets, 150 to 250 ng of genomic DNA, equivalent to 25,000 to 35,000 T cell genomes, went into each replicate PCR. Purified libraries were measured with a Qubit 3.0 fluorometer, size-checked on a Bioanalyzer 2100, and measured again with the KAPA Library Quantification kit. A separate single-read 150-cycle Illumina NextSeq 550 flow cell was used to sequence each immunoSEQ 96-well plate. Under the source paper's analysis protocol: Because the immunoSEQ output included only junctional sequences and no quality scores, the filtering could not be the same as the filtering used for full-length reads. To assign V/J genes and CDR3, sequences were annotated against IMGT germline references using PyIR, a Python wrapper for IgBLAST v1.9. Reads were removed for weak V/J assignments (E-value above 1e-6), missing CDR3, stop codons, out-of-frame junctions, or ambiguous translated residues. V3J clonotypes were defined as sequences sharing an identical inferred V gene, J gene, and CDR3 amino acid sequence. Percentage overlap between repertoires was computed as shared unique clonotypes divided by the size of the smaller repertoire. Three approaches were used to assess repertoire richness: RTK rarefaction, the Chao1 estimator, and Recon v2.1 estimates of unobserved clonotypes. OLGA was used to compute generation probabilities for all TCRbeta clonotypes that the gDNA method yielded from a handful of donors. TCRdb provides this immuneACCESS table in a form limited to in-frame rearrangements. Some clones are lacking; in checked studies, under half of them reflect an unresolved V gene, and why the rest are absent is not known. D and trimming come from the DNA, and the V and J calls and clone size come from that table. The sample data list around 2.1 million clones, and 85% to 95% of these were observed just once. The ten largest clones represent roughly 1.8% of the sample.

Overall results and qualifications from the work: Sharing across a few donors was observed for around 5% of naive CD4, under 4% of naive CD8, 2% to 2.5% of memory CD4, and about 0.4% of memory CD8 clonotypes. Sampling was restricted to blood, and TCR repertoires in tissues likely differ from the TCR repertoires found in blood. Naive subsets generally had larger estimated clonotype richness than memory subsets did. Compared with non-shared clonotypes, clonotypes shared by all four sorted-subset donors had higher generation probabilities. The genetic and exposure-history diversity represented was limited by the small number of donors. Incomplete sequencing was indicated by rarefaction of sorted-subset datasets, despite the large sequencing depth. Based on pairwise subsampling, the degree of clonotype sharing among donors was expected to be affected by sequencing depth.

The germline V gene yields SGHAT for CDR1 and FQNNGV for CDR2. The CDR3 measures 16 amino acids from cysteine to phenylalanine. The entry retains the CDR3 DNA only, 48 bases that are in frame from base 1. V was cut back by 2 bases and J by 1 base, leaving a gap of 14 bases between them. The rearranged segments are TRBV11-2 and TRBJ1-2; a weak D assignment points to TRBD1 (5 bases agree). The sample was naive CD8+ T cells from PBMCs. Reading the label with the study, this specimen's cell subset or site is: CD45RA+CCR7+. The source of this sequence is a man younger than 35 in good health. Some clones in this sample may be carry-over from other donors' samples. The sequenced DNA is TGTGCCAGCAGCTTATTTGGAGACAGAGTTAACTATGGCTACACCTTC. Its amino acids are CASSLFGDRVNYGYTF.